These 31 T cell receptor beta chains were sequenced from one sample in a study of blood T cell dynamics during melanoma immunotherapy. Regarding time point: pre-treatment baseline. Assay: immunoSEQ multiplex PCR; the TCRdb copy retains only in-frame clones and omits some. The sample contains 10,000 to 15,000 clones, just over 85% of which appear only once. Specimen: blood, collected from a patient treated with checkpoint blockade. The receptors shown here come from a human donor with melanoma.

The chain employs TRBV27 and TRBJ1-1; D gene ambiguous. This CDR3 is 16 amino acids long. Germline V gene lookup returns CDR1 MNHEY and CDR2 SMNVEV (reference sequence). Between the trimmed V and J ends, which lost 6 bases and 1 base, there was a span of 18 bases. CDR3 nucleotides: TGTGCCAGCAGCAGACGTAACCCGCCGGAGAACACTGAAGCTTTCTTT. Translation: CASSRRNPPENTEAFF.

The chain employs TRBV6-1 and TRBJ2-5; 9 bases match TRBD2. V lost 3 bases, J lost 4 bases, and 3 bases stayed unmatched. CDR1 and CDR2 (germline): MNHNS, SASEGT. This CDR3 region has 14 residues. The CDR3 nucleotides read TGTGCCAGCAGTGATGGAGCGGGGGGAGAGACCCAGTACTTC. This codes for CASSDGAGGETQYF.

The CDR3 reads CASSSAGATEAFF. The CDR3 nucleotides are TGCGCCAGCAGCTCGGCGGGGGCCACTGAAGCTTTCTTT. The chain has TRBV5-1 and TRBJ1-1; maybe TRBD1 (6 bases). Germline CDR1 and CDR2: SGHRS and YFSETQ. The CDR3 length is 13 residues. With 3 bases removed from V and 4 bases from J, the gap between germline ends came to 10 bases. The full variable domain, with the rest looked up from reference TRBV5-1 and TRBJ1-1, is KAGVTQTPRYLIKTRGQQVTLSCSPISGHRSVSWYQQTPGQGLQFLFEYFSETQRNKGNFPGRFSGRQFSNSRSEMNVSTLELGDSALYLCASSSAGATEAFFGQGTRLTVV.

The CDR3 reads CASSSRSVDNSPLHF. DNA of the CDR3: TGTGCCAGCAGCTCGAGATCGGTAGATAATTCACCCCTCCACTTT. The V call is TRBV7-9, the J call TRBJ1-6, with D unresolved. Germline V CDR1 and CDR2: SEHNR, FQNEAQ (reference sequence). This CDR3 is built from 15 residues. V lost 4 bases and J 5 bases, leaving 12 bases between the germline ends.

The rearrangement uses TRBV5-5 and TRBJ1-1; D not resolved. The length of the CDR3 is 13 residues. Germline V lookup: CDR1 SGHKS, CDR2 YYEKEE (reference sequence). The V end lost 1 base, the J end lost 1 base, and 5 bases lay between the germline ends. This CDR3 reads CASSLIGNTEAFF. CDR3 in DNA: TGTGCCAGCAGCTTGATTGGGAACACTGAAGCTTTCTTT. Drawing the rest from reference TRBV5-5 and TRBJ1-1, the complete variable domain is DAGVTQSPTHLIKTRGQQVTLRCSPISGHKSVSWYQQVLGQGPQFIFQYYEKEERGRGNFPDRFSARQFPNYSSELNVNALLLGDSALYLCASSLIGNTEAFFGQGTRLTVV.

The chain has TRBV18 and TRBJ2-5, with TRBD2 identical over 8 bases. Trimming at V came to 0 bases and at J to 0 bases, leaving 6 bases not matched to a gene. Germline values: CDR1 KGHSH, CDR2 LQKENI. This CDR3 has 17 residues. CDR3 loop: CASSPPARGGYQETQYF. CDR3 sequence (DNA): TGTGCCAGCTCACCACCGGCTCGCGGGGGGTACCAAGAGACCCAGTACTTC.

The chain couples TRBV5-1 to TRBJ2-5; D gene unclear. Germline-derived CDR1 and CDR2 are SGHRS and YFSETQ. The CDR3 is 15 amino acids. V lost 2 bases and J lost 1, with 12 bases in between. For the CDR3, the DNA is TGCGCCAGCAGCTTTCAGCCCAGCTCCCAAGAGACCCAGTACTTC. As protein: CASSFQPSSQETQYF. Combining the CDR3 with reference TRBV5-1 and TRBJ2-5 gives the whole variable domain KAGVTQTPRYLIKTRGQQVTLSCSPISGHRSVSWYQQTPGQGLQFLFEYFSETQRNKGNFPGRFSGRQFSNSRSEMNVSTLELGDSALYLCASSFQPSSQETQYFGPGTRLLVL.

The CDR3: CASSLGAGLGTDTQYF. The CDR3 DNA follows: TGTGCCAGCAGCTTAGGGGCGGGACTAGGCACAGATACGCAGTATTTT. The chain uses TRBV7-3 and TRBJ2-3; 8 nucleotides align to TRBD2. In germline, CDR1 is SGHTA, CDR2 FQGTGA. V lost 2 bases to trimming and J lost 1 base; unmatched junction nucleotides: 5. The CDR3 is 16 amino acids.

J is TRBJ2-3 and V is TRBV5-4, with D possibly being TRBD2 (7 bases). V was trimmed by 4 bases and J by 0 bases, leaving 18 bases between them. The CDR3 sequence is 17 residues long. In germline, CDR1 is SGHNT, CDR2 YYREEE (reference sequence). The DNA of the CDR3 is TGTGCCAGCAGCCCCCGAGGGGGGGCGGTTAGCACAGATACGCAGTATTTT. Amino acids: CASSPRGGAVSTDTQYF.

The CDR3 reads CASSIGGTGRSETQYF. For the CDR3, the DNA is TGTGCCAGTAGTATAGGCGGGACAGGGCGCTCAGAGACCCAGTACTTC. The chain uses TRBV19 and TRBJ2-5, with 9 nucleotides matching TRBD1. CDR1 and CDR2 from the germline V gene are LNHDA and SQIVND (reference sequence). V gave up 1 base and J gave up 4 bases; unmatched junction bases: 7. The length of the CDR3 is 16 residues.

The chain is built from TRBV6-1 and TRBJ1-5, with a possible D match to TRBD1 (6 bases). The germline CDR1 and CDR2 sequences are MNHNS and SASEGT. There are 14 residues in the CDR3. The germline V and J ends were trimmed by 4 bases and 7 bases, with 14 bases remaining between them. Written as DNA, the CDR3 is TGTGCCAGCAGTGTACAGGGAGGAGGGCAGCCCCAGCATTTT. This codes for CASSVQGGGQPQHF.

This CDR3 reads CASGLGGAYTGELFF. The CDR3 nucleotides read TGCGCCAGCGGATTAGGGGGCGCGTACACCGGGGAGCTGTTTTTT. The chain links TRBV10-2 to TRBJ2-2, with 7 bases fitting TRBD1. This CDR3 contains 15 residues. CDR1 and CDR2 from the germline V gene are WSHSY and SAAADI. J lost 3 bases, V lost 8 bases, and 9 bases had no gene match.

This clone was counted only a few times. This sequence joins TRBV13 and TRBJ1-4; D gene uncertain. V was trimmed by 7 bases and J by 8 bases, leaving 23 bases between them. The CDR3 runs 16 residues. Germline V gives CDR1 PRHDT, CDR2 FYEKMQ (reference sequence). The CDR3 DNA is TGTGCCAGCACGCGAACACCCCCCAGGTTGGGGGAAAAACTGTTTTTT. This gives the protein CASTRTPPRLGEKLFF.

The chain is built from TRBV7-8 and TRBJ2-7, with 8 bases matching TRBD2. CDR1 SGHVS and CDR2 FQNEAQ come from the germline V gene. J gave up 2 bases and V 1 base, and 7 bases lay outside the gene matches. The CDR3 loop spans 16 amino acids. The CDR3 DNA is TGTGCCAGCAGCTTAGGCCCACTAGCGGAGGCCTACGAGCAGTACTTC. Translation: CASSLGPLAEAYEQYF.

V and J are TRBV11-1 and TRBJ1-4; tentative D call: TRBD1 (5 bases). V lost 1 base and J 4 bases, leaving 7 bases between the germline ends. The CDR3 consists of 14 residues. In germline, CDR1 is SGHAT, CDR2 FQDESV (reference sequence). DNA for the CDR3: TGTGCCAGCAGCTTAGGGGGGTTTAATGAAAAACTGTTTTTT. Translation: CASSLGGFNEKLFF.

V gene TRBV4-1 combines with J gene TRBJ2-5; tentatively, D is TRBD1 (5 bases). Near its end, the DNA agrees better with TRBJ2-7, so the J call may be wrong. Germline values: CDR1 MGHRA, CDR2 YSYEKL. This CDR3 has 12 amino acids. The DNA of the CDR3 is TGCGCCAGCAGCCACGACAGATACGAGCAGTACTTC. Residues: CASSHDRYEQYF.

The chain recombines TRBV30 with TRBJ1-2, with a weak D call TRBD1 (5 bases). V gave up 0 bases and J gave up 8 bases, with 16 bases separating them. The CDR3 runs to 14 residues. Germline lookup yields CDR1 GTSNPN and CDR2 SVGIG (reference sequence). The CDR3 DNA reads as TGTGCCTGGAGTGTACCCCCAGGGTTTCAAGGCTACACCTTC. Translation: CAWSVPPGFQGYTF.

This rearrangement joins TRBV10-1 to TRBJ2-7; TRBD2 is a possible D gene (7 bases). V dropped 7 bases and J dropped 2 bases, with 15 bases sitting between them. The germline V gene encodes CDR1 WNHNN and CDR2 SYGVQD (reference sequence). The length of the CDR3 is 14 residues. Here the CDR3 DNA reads TGCGCCAGCACCGAGGGGGGGGAACCCTACGAGCAGTACTTC. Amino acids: CASTEGGEPYEQYF.

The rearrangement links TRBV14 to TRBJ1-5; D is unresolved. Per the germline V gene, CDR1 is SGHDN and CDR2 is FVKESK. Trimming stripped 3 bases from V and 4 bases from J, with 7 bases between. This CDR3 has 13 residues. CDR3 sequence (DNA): TGTGCCAGCAGCCAGGGCCCGAATCAGCCCCAGCATTTT. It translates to CASSQGPNQPQHF.

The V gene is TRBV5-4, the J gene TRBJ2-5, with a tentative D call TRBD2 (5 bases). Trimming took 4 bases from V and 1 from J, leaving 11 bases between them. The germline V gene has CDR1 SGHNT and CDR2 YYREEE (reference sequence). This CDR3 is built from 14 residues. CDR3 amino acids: CASSPDLIQETQYF. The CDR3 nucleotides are TGTGCCAGCAGCCCGGACTTAATCCAAGAGACCCAGTACTTC.

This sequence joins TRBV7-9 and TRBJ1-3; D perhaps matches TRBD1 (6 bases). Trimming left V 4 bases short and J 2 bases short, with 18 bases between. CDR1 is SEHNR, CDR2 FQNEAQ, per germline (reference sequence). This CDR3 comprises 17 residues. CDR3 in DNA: TGTGCCAGCAGCTACCCGGAAGGGGGATTCGCTGGAAACACCATATATTTT. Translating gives CASSYPEGGFAGNTIYF.

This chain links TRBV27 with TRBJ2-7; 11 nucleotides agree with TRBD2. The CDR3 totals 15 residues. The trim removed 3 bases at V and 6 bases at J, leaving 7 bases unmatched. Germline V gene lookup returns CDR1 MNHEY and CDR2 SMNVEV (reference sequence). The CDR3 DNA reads TGTGCCAGCAGTTTGGGCCTAGCGGGAGGTATCGAGCAGTACTTC. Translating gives CASSLGLAGGIEQYF.

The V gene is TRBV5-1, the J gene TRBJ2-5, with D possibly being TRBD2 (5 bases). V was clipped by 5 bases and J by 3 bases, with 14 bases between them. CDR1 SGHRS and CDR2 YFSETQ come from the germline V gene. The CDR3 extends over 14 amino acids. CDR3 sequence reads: CASRKTPGEETQYF. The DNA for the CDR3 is TGCGCCAGCAGAAAGACACCCGGGGAAGAGACCCAGTACTTC. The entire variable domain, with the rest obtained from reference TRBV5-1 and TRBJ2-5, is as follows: KAGVTQTPRYLIKTRGQQVTLSCSPISGHRSVSWYQQTPGQGLQFLFEYFSETQRNKGNFPGRFSGRQFSNSRSEMNVSTLELGDSALYLCASRKTPGEETQYFGPGTRLLVL.

The CDR3 coding sequence is TGCGCCAGCAGCTTGGCCTACTACCCTGGACAGGAGAACACTGAAGCTTTCTTT. This translates into CASSLAYYPGQENTEAFF. This chain connects TRBV4-1 to TRBJ1-1, with 7 bases identical to TRBD1. With V trimmed by 5 bases and J by 1 base, 16 bases remained unmatched. Germline V gene data show CDR1 as MGHRA and CDR2 as YSYEKL. This CDR3 contains 18 residues.

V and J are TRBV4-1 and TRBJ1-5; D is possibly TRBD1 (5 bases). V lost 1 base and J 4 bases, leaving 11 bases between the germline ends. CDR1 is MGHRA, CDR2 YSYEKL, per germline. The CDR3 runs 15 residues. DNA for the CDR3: TGCGCCAGCAGCCAAGGGCAGGGCGGTAATCAGCCCCAGCATTTT. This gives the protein CASSQGQGGNQPQHF.

DNA of the CDR3: TGTGCCAGCAGTGAATTAGGGGTCTCTGGGGCCAACGTCCTGACTTTC. As protein: CASSELGVSGANVLTF. The gene calls are TRBV25-1 and TRBJ2-6; D possibly corresponds to TRBD1 (5 bases). There are 16 residues in the CDR3. Germline CDR1 and CDR2: MGHDK and SYGVNS. With 1 base removed from V and 0 bases from J, the gap between germline ends came to 7 bases.

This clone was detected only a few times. The CDR3 coding sequence is TGCGCCAGCAGCCTCCAGGGGCCTGGAACCTACGAGCAGTACTTC. Translating gives CASSLQGPGTYEQYF. The chain is built from TRBV5-1 and TRBJ2-7; the D gene is possibly TRBD1 (6 bases). The CDR3 is 15 residues long. Germline V gene data show CDR1 as SGHRS and CDR2 as YFSETQ. Trimming pared 4 bases from V and 2 bases from J, leaving 16 bases between.

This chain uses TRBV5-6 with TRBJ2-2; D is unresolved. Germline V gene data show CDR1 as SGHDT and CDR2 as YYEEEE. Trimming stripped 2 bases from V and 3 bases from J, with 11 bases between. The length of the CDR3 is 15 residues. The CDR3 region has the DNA TGTGCCAGCAGCTTTCTAACGGGTTACACCGGGGAGCTGTTTTTT. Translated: CASSFLTGYTGELFF.

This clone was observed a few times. CDR3 region: CASNQNLEPQHF. The CDR3 DNA is TGTGCCAGCAATCAGAACCTAGAGCCCCAGCATTTT. This rearrangement joins TRBV2 to TRBJ1-5; D is unclear. CDR3 length: 12 amino acids. V was trimmed by 7 bases and J by 8 bases, leaving 12 bases between them. The germline gives CDR1 SNHLY, CDR2 FYNNEI.

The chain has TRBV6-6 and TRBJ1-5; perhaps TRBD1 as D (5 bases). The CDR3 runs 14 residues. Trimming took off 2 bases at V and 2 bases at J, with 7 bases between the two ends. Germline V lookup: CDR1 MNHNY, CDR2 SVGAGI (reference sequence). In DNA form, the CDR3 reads TGTGCCAGCAGTTACGACAGAGGCAATCAGCCCCAGCATTTT. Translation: CASSYDRGNQPQHF.

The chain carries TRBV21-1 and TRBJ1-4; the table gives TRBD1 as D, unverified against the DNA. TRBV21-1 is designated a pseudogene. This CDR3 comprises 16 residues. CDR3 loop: CASSKVFPGSDEKLFF. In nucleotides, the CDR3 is TGTGCCAGCAGCAAAGTTTTCCCAGGGTCTGACGAAAAACTGTTTTTT.